These 15 T cell receptor beta chains were all obtained from the same sample, sequenced in a study of T-cell reconstitution after alpha-beta-depleted transplantation in children. Preparing the TCRbeta library involved the use of unique molecular identifiers. TCRdb reanalysed the PCR reads using MiXCR and keeps one entry per CDR3 protein. The table lists hundreds of thousands of distinct CDR3 sequences, 15% to 20% of them singletons. This sample comprised PBMCs from the stem cell graft donor, obtained from the stem cell graft. The receptors were gathered from a human donor who donated a stem cell graft to a child with acute myeloid leukemia.

This chain links TRBV20-1 with TRBJ2-2; the match to TRBD2 covers 7 bases. Germline CDR1 DFQATT, CDR2 SNEGSKA (reference sequence). CDR3 length equals 18 residues. V lost 0 bases to trimming and J lost 3 bases; unmatched junction nucleotides: 13. The CDR3 loop reads CSARDLSGRGTYTGELFF. CDR3 nucleotide sequence: TGCAGTGCTAGAGATCTAAGTGGGAGGGGCACGTACACCGGGGAGCTGTTTTTT.

The rearrangement joins TRBV25-1 to TRBJ2-1; D may be TRBD1 (6 bases). CDR3 length: 13 residues. The V gene lost 8 bases and the J gene lost 0 bases, with 8 bases spanning the gap. Germline values: CDR1 MGHDK, CDR2 SYGVNS. The DNA of the CDR3 is TGTGCCAGCCGGGACACCTCCTACAATGAGCAGTTCTTC. Its translation is CASRDTSYNEQFF.

This clonotype was found many times. The chain employs TRBV15 and TRBJ2-7; 7 nucleotides agree with TRBD2. J was trimmed by 4 bases and V by 5 bases; bases with no gene match: 5. Per germline, CDR1 LNHNV and CDR2 YYDKDF (reference sequence). The CDR3 runs to 13 residues. CDR3 residues: CATSGGEGYEQYF. The CDR3 coding sequence is TGTGCCACCAGCGGAGGGGAGGGTTACGAGCAGTACTTC.

This chain uses TRBV5-1 with TRBJ1-4; TRBD1 might be the D (6 bases). The CDR3 is 16 amino acids. Germline CDR1 SGHRS, CDR2 YFSETQ. Between the trimmed V and J ends, which lost 0 bases and 7 bases, there was a span of 16 bases. The CDR3 sequence: CASSLGVGGQGEKLFF. In nucleotides, the CDR3 is TGCGCCAGCAGCTTGGGGGTTGGGGGGCAAGGTGAAAAACTGTTTTTT.

This clonotype was counted many times. This sequence joins TRBV7-2 and TRBJ1-2; the D is unclear. The germline V and J ends were trimmed by 8 bases and 8 bases, with 12 bases remaining between them. The CDR3 runs to 11 residues. The V gene's germline CDR1 is SGHTA and CDR2 FQGNSA. The CDR3 coding sequence is TGTGCCAGCCTCCTCTTGGGGGGCTACACCTTC. This translates into CASLLLGGYTF.

The sample holds many counts of this clonotype. The rearrangement links TRBV20-1 to TRBJ2-1; TRBD2 aligns across 7 bases. CDR3 size: 14 residues. Per germline, CDR1 DFQATT and CDR2 SNEGSKA (reference sequence). Trimming at V came to 5 bases and at J to 4 bases, leaving 8 bases not matched to a gene. The CDR3 is CSAGGDSRYNEQFF. Here the CDR3 DNA reads TGCAGTGCTGGGGGGGACTCCCGGTACAATGAGCAGTTCTTC.

V is TRBV28 and J is TRBJ2-4; D may be TRBD1 (5 bases). The V end was cut by 5 bases, the J end by 0 bases, with 11 bases between. The CDR3 length is 15 residues. CDR1 MDHEN and CDR2 SYDVKM come from the germline V gene. CDR3 amino acids: CASSARTLAKNIQYF. In DNA form, the CDR3 reads TGTGCCAGCAGTGCCAGGACATTAGCCAAAAACATTCAGTACTTC.

In its sample, this clonotype was seen a few times. One junction end does not reproduce the germline sequence, and a read error may be involved. J is TRBJ2-1 and V is TRBV7-8; the D is unclear. This CDR3 contains 12 residues. Germline CDR1 is SGHVS and CDR2 is FQNEAQ. The CDR3: CASSSLGHGTIF. The CDR3 DNA reads TGTGCCAGCAGCTCTCTAGGTCACGGCACGATCTTC.

This clonotype was seen repeatedly, ten times or more. This rearrangement joins TRBV5-1 to TRBJ2-1; no firm D call. V lost 0 bases, J lost 5 bases, and 12 bases lay in between. Germline lookup yields CDR1 SGHRS and CDR2 YFSETQ. The CDR3 is 15 residues long. The CDR3 is CASSLEDRTHNEQFF. For the CDR3, the DNA is TGCGCCAGCAGCTTGGAGGATAGAACCCACAATGAGCAGTTCTTC.

V is TRBV20-1 and J is TRBJ1-5, with D perhaps matching TRBD1 (5 bases). Germline V gives CDR1 DFQATT, CDR2 SNEGSKA (reference sequence). This CDR3 region has 13 residues. The germline V and J ends were trimmed by 6 bases and 1 base, with 10 bases remaining between them. The CDR3 sequence: CSAVKGSNQPQHF. For the CDR3, the DNA is TGCAGTGCCGTAAAGGGGAGCAATCAGCCCCAGCATTTT.

This clonotype was detected many times. The rearrangement links TRBV29-1 to TRBJ2-1; 7 bases map to TRBD1. The V and J ends lost 3 bases and 5 bases, in that order; junction bases with no gene match: 7. The CDR3 runs to 14 residues. The germline V gene has CDR1 SQVTM and CDR2 ANQGSEA. CDR3 region: CSVDRDSPNNEQFF. The CDR3 nucleotides read TGCAGCGTTGATAGGGACAGCCCGAACAATGAGCAGTTCTTC.

The table lists this clonotype with a few counts. The gene calls are TRBV5-1 and TRBJ2-7; TRBD1 aligns across 10 bases. CDR3 length: 15 residues. In germline, CDR1 is SGHRS, CDR2 YFSETQ. The V and J ends lost 4 bases and 0 bases, in that order; junction bases with no gene match: 4. CDR3 nucleotide sequence: TGCGCCAGCAGCCAGGGACAGGGGAGCTCCTACGAGCAGTACGTC. This encodes CASSQGQGSSYEQYV.

The V and J genes are TRBV7-2 and TRBJ1-6, with 7 nucleotides matching TRBD1. From germline, CDR1 is SGHTA and CDR2 FQGNSA. The CDR3 consists of 16 residues. V lost 3 bases and J lost 5; bases outside the gene matches: 7. The CDR3: CASSFIGQANNSPLHF. Here the CDR3 DNA reads TGTGCCAGCAGCTTCATCGGACAGGCGAATAATTCACCCCTCCACTTT.

This clonotype was seen ten or more times. V is TRBV20-1 and J is TRBJ1-6; possibly TRBD1 for D (5 bases). Germline V gene sequence: CDR1 DFQATT, CDR2 SNEGSKA (reference sequence). There are 16 residues in the CDR3. The CDR3 DNA reads TGCATTGCAGACCGGGACGGAACTTTGGCCAGTTCACCCCTCCACTTT. It specifies CIADRDGTLASSPLHF.

The sample holds a few counts of this clonotype. The chain carries TRBV5-1 and TRBJ2-1; D may be TRBD1 (6 bases). V lost 4 bases to trimming and J lost 11 bases, with 16 bases between them. CDR1 is SGHRS and CDR2 is YFSETQ in the germline V gene. This CDR3 has 13 residues. CDR3 nucleotides: TGCGCCAGCAGCGGGGGTGTGGACAGAAAGCAGTTCTTC. It specifies CASSGGVDRKQFF.